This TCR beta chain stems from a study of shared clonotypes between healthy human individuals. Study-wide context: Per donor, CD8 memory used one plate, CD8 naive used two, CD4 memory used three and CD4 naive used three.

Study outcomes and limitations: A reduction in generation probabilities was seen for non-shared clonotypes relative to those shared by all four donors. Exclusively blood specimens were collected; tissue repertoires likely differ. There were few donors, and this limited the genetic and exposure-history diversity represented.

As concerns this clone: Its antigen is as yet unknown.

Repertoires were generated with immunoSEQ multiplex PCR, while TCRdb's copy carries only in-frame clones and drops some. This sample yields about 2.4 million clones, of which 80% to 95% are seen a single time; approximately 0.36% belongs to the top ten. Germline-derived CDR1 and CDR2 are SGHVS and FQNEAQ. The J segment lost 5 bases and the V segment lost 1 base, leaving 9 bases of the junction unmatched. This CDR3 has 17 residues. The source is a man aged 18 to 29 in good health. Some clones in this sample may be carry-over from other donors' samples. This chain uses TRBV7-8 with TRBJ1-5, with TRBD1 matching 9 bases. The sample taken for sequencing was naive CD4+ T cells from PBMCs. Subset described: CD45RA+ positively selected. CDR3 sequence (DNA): TGTGCCAGCAGCTTAGGGGGTGTGGGACAGGGAGATCAGCCCCAGCATTTT. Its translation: CASSLGGVGQGDQPQHF.